This TCR beta chain was observed in a study of CD8+ T cells in alopecia areata. Remarks on this clone: What it binds is unknown.

Extracted RNA was reverse transcribed into cDNA, the sequencing template. Only in-frame clones appear in the TCRdb table, and some are missing; sequencing was by immunoSEQ multiplex PCR. The table includes about 200,000 clones, 45% to 75% detected once. Treatment denoted: oral pan-JAK inhibitor, 5-10 mg twice daily. In alopecia areata patients, both lesional scalp punch biopsies and peripheral blood were collected. The ends were cut back, 1 base at V and 4 bases at J, with 11 bases in the middle. This CDR3 is built from 14 residues. The germline V gene has CDR1 MGHDK and CDR2 SYGVNS. The study, taken as a whole, reports: Greater clonality was observed in lesional scalp samples, especially alopecia totalis/universalis, versus normal scalp. In scalp and blood, many expanded lesional clones persisted during tofacitinib.

This chain uses TRBV25-1 with TRBJ2-7; D is unclear. This clonotype was sampled from a human donor with alopecia areata. The material was CD4+ T cells sorted from blood, obtained at week 4, from a patient treated with tofacitinib. The CDR3 reads CASSELTTTYEQYF. The CDR3 nucleotides are TGTGCCAGCAGTGAATTGACAACAACATACGAGCAGTACTTC.